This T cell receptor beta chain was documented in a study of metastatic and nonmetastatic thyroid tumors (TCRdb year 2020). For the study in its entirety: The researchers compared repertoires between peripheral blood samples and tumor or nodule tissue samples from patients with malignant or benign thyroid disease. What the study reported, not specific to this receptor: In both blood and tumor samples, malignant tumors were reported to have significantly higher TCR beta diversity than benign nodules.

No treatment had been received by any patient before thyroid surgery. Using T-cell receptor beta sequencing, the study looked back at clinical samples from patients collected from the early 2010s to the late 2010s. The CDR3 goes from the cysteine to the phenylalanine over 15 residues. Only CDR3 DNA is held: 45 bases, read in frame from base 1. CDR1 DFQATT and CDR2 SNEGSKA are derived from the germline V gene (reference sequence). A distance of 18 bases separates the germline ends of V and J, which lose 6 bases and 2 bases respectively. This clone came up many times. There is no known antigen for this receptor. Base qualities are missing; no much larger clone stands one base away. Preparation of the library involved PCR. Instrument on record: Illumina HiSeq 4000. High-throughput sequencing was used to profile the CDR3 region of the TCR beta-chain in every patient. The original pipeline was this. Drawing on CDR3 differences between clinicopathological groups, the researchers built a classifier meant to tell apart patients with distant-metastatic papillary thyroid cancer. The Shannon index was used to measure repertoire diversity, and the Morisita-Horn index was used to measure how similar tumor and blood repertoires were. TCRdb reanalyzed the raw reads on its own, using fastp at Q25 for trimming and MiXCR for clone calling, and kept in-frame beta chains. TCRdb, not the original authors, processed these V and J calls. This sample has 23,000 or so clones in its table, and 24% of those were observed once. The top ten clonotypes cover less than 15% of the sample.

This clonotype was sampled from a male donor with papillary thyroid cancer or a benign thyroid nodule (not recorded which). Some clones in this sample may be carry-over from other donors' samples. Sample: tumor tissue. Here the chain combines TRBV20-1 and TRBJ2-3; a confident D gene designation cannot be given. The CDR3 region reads CSAPLSEEITDTQYF. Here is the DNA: TGCAGTGCGCCGCTAAGTGAGGAGATCACAGATACGCAGTATTTT.